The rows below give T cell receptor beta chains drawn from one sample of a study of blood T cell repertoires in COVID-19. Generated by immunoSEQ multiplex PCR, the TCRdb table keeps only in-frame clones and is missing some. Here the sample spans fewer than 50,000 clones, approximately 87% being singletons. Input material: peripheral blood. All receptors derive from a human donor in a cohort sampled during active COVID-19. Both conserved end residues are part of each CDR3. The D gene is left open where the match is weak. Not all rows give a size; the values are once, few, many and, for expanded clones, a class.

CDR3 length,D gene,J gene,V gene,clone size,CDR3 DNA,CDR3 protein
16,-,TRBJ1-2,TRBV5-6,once,TGTGCCAGCAGCTTGAGTCAGGGTTTTGAAGCGTATGGCTACACCTTC,CASSLSQGFEAYGYTF
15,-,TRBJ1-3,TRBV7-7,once,TGTGCCAGCAGCTTTGGGCCGGACTCTGGAAACACCATATATTTT,CASSFGPDSGNTIYF
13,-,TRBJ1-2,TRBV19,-,TGTGCCAGTAATACCGGGACTACTGGCGGCTACACCTTC,CASNTGTTGGYTF
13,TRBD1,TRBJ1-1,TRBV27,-,TGTGCCAGCAGTATGACAGGGGACACTGAAGCTTTCTTT,CASSMTGDTEAFF
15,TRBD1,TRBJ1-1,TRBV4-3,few,TGCGCCAGCAGCAGAGGACAGGGGATCTACACTGAAGCTTTCTTT,CASSRGQGIYTEAFF
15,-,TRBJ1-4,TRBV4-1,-,TGCGCCAGCAGCCAAGTTCGAGAAGCTAATGAAAAACTGTTTTTT,CASSQVREANEKLFF
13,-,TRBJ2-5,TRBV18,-,TGTGCCAGCTCACCATCTAACGGGGAGACCCAGTACTTC,CASSPSNGETQYF
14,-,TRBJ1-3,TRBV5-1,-,TGCGCCAGCAGCTTGGGAGGTCTTCGGAACACCATATATTTT,CASSLGGLRNTIYF
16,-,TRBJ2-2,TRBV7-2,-,TGTGCCAGCAGCCTTATAGACCGCGGGGAGGCCGGGGAGCTGTTTTTT,CASSLIDRGEAGELFF
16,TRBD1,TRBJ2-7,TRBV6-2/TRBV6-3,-,TGTGCCAGCAGTTACTCCGGGACAGGAGACCTTTACGAGCAGTACTTC,CASSYSGTGDLYEQYF
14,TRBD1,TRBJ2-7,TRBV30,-,TGTGCCTGGAGTGCCCGGACAGGTACTGGGGAGCAGTACTTC,CAWSARTGTGEQYF
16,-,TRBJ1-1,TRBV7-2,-,TGTGCCAGCAGCTTAGAGGGGAGGGCTGGGAACACTGAAGCTTTCTTT,CASSLEGRAGNTEAFF
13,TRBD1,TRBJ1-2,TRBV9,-,TGTGCCAGCAGCGGGGGACAGACTACTGGCTACACCTTC,CASSGGQTTGYTF
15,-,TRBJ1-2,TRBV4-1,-,TGCGCCAGCAGCCCAATACCAGGGATAAACTATGGCTACACCTTC,CASSPIPGINYGYTF
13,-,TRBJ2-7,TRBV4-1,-,TGCGCCAGCAGCCAAGATTTACACTACGAGCAGTACTTC,CASSQDLHYEQYF
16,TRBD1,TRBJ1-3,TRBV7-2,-,TGTGCCAGCAGCTCCCTGACAGGGAGGCCTGGAAACACCATATATTTT,CASSSLTGRPGNTIYF
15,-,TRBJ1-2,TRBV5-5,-,TGTGCCAGCAGCTTGGCGGAGACAGTTAACTATGGCTACACCTTC,CASSLAETVNYGYTF
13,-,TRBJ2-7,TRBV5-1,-,TGCGCCAGCAGCTTCGCGGGCTCCTACGAGCAGTACTTC,CASSFAGSYEQYF
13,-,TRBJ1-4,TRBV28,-,TGTGCCGCATTCGGAGGGTCCTTAGGTAAACTGTTTTTT,CAAFGGSLGKLFF
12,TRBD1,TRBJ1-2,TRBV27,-,TGTGCCAGCAGTCCCACAGGGGAAGGCTACACCTTC,CASSPTGEGYTF
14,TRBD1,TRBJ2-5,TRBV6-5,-,TGTGCCAGCAGTTACTTCGACAGGGCTGAGACCCAGTACTTC,CASSYFDRAETQYF
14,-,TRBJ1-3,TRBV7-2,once,TGTGCCAGCAGGAGGGATCCGGGGGGAAACACCATATATTTT,CASRRDPGGNTIYF
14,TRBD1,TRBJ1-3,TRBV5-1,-,TGCGCCAGCAGCACGACAGGGGGAGGAAACACCATATATTTT,CASSTTGGGNTIYF
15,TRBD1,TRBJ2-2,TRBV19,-,TGTGCCAGTAGTACACAGGGGGTGGTCACCGGGGAGCTGTTTTTT,CASSTQGVVTGELFF
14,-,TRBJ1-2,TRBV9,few,TGTGCCAGCAGCGTAACTCCAGGGATTGATGGCTACACCTTC,CASSVTPGIDGYTF
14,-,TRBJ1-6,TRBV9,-,TGTGCCAGCAGCTTCCGGTCGGGGGTTGCACCCCTCCACTTT,CASSFRSGVAPLHF
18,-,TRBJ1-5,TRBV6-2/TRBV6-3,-,TGTGCCAGCAGTTACCGGATCGGGTCAGGGGATCAATATCAGCCCCAGCATTTT,CASSYRIGSGDQYQPQHF
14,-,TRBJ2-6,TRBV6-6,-,TGTGCCAGCAGTTCCCACTCTGGGGCCAACGTCCTGACTTTC,CASSSHSGANVLTF
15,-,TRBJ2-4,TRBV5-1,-,TGCGCCAGCAGCCCTTATGTGGGGGCGCGGGACATTCAGTACTTC,CASSPYVGARDIQYF
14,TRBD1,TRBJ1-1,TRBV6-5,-,TGTGCCAGCAGTTCACCGACAGGGGGCACTGAAGCTTTCTTT,CASSSPTGGTEAFF
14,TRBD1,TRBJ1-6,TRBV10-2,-,TGCGCCAGCAGGGGGACAGGGATTCGATCACCCCTCCACTTT,CASRGTGIRSPLHF
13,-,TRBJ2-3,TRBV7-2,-,TGTGCCAGCAGCGGGGGACACACAGATACGCAGTATTTT,CASSGGHTDTQYF
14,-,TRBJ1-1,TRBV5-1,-,TGCGCCAGCAGGGCCACCTCGTCGGGCACTGAAGCTTTCTTT,CASRATSSGTEAFF
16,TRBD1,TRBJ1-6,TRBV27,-,TGTGCCAGCAGGCCCCCTACCGGGACAGCTAATTCACCCCTCCACTTT,CASRPPTGTANSPLHF
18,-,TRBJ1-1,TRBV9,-,TGTGCCAGCAGCCAAATAACTCCGGGGGGGCGAGGGTATGGTGAAGCTTTCTTT,CASSQITPGGRGYGEAFF
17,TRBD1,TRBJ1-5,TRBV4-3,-,TGCGCCAGCAGCCAAGTGGTCGGCCAGGGGGGTTATCAGCCCCAGCATTTT,CASSQVVGQGGYQPQHF
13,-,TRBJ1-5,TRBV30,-,TGTGCCTGGTCTACGAAGAGCAATCAGCCCCAGCATTTT,CAWSTKSNQPQHF
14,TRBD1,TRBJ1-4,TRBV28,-,TGTGCCAGCACCCAGGGGGGTGGGAGTGAAAAACTGTTTTTT,CASTQGGGSEKLFF
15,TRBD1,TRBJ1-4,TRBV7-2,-,TGTGCCAGCAGCTCGATGACAGGGGGAAGTGAAAAACTGTTTTTT,CASSSMTGGSEKLFF
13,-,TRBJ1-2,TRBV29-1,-,TGCAGCGCCAGCTGGGGGGCTAACTATGGCTACACCTTC,CSASWGANYGYTF
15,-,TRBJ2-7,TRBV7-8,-,TGTGCCAGCAGCTTAGCGGGAGGGGGGGCCCACGAGCAGTACTTC,CASSLAGGGAHEQYF
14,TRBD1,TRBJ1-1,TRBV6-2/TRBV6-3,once,TGTGCCAGCAGTTACTGGGACAGCAACACTGAAGCTTTCTTT,CASSYWDSNTEAFF
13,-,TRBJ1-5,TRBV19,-,TGTGCCAGTAGGGGGCAGGGCCATCAGCCCCAGCATTTT,CASRGQGHQPQHF
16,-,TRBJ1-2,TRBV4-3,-,TGCGCCAGCAGCCCGGAGCTTGGCGGGTTTGTCTATGGCTACACCTTC,CASSPELGGFVYGYTF
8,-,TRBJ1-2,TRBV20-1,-,TGCAGTACGGGGGTCTCCACCTTC,CSTGVSTF
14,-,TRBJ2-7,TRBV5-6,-,TGTGCCAGCAGCTTGGTACAGGGCACCAACGAGCAGTACTTC,CASSLVQGTNEQYF
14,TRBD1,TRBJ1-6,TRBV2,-,TGTGCCAGCAGCGACAGGGCCTATAATTCACCCCTCCACTTT,CASSDRAYNSPLHF
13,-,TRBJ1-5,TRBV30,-,TGTGCCTGGAGTGTACGGAGCAATCAGCCCCAGCATTTT,CAWSVRSNQPQHF
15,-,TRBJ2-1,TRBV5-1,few,TGCGCCAGCGGGACGGGCGGGACCTTCTACAATGAGCAGTTCTTC,CASGTGGTFYNEQFF
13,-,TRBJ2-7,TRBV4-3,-,TGCGCCAGCAGCCAATACAGGGTCGGCGAGCAGTACTTC,CASSQYRVGEQYF
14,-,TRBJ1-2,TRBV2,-,TGTGCCAGCAGCCCCCTGTCAAGGGGCAATGGCTACACCTTC,CASSPLSRGNGYTF
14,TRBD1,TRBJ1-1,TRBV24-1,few,TGTGCCACCAGTGATGAGACAGGGATCACTGAAGCTTTCTTT,CATSDETGITEAFF
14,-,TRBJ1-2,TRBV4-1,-,TGCGCCAGCAGCCAAGATCGGAGTGGGTATGGCTACACCTTC,CASSQDRSGYGYTF
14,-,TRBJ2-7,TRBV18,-,TGTGCCAGCTCACCACCCCCAGGGGCTTACGAGCAGTACTTC,CASSPPPGAYEQYF